These 25 T cell receptor beta chains came from one sample sequenced in a study of regulatory T cells in long-lasting Graves disease. Time point noted: newly diagnosed GD, antithyroid drugs for less than 3 months. After RNA was extracted from PBMCs, the TCR library was made from it. Arm-PCR of CDR3 regions with iRepertoire HTBI primers generated TCR beta libraries. MiXCR was run by TCRdb on the multiplex PCR reads, yielding one entry per CDR3 protein. The repertoire holds about 540,000 distinct CDR3 sequences, about 14% seen once, with under 10% in the top ten. The same sample was also studied in work on T cells in Graves' hyperthyroidism and ophthalmopathy.

The sequences come from peripheral blood mononuclear cells (PBMCs), collected at new diagnosis, from a patient treated with antithyroid drugs. Source of these receptors: a man aged 25-45 years with Graves disease.

This clonotype appeared many times. This rearrangement joins TRBV2 to TRBJ1-2, with D possibly TRBD1 on 6 matching bases. Per germline, CDR1 SNHLY and CDR2 FYNNEI. The V and J ends lost 4 bases and 3 bases respectively, with 9 bases between them. This CDR3 has 13 residues. The CDR3 DNA is TGTGCCAGCAGTGTCAGGGGCGACTATGGCTACACCTTC. Its protein product is CASSVRGDYGYTF.

This clonotype was counted ten times or more. The chain is built from TRBV20-1 and TRBJ2-7; 11 positions match TRBD2. The CDR3 is made up of 13 amino acids. The trim removed 5 bases at V and 5 bases at J, leaving 5 bases unmatched. Per germline, CDR1 DFQATT and CDR2 SNEGSKA (reference sequence). CDR3 bases: TGCAGTGCTCCCTCGACTAGCGGGAACGAGCAGTACTTC. Amino acid sequence: CSAPSTSGNEQYF.

This clonotype was seen only a few times. This chain connects TRBV7-9 to TRBJ1-1; D not certain. Germline CDR1 SEHNR, CDR2 FQNEAQ (reference sequence). The CDR3 totals 16 residues. V lost 1 base, J lost 1 base, and 13 bases lay in between. As DNA, the CDR3 is TGTGCCAGCAGCTTAGGGGCCCTCAGAGGGAACACTGAAGCTTTCTTT. It is translated as CASSLGALRGNTEAFF.

There are many counts of this clonotype. The rearrangement joins TRBV11-1 to TRBJ2-5; either TRBD1 or TRBD2 may fit D (5 bases each). Trimming stripped 3 bases from V and 5 bases from J, with 16 bases between. Germline V gives CDR1 SGHAT, CDR2 FQDESV (reference sequence). The CDR3 loop spans 15 amino acids. The CDR3 region has the DNA TGTGCCAGCAGCTTGCAGGGATGGAGGTTGGAGACCCAGTACTTC. Its protein product is CASSLQGWRLETQYF.

The table lists this clonotype with many counts. V usage is TRBV10-3 and J usage is TRBJ2-3; tentative D call: TRBD1 (6 bases). V was pared by 4 bases and J by 3 bases, with 23 bases between. Germline CDR1 reads ENHRY; CDR2 reads SYGVKD. The CDR3 is 18 amino acids. This chain's CDR3 is CAISGGLKDREGTDTQYF. The DNA of the CDR3 is TGTGCCATCAGTGGGGGGCTTAAGGACCGGGAAGGTACAGATACGCAGTATTTT.

This clonotype was observed many times. The chain joins TRBV20-1 to TRBJ2-5; D is ambiguous. CDR1 and CDR2 from the germline V gene are DFQATT and SNEGSKA (reference sequence). The CDR3 runs to 13 residues. V lost 6 bases and J lost 5, with 16 bases in between. CDR3 nucleotides: TGCAGTGCCCAAGGAGAGGCTGGGGAGACCCAGTACTTC. Translation: CSAQGEAGETQYF.

The table lists this clonotype with many counts. J is TRBJ1-5 and V is TRBV7-8; TRBD1 matches at 7 bases. V was clipped by 5 bases and J by 5 bases; unmatched bases: 15. Germline V CDR1 and CDR2: SGHVS, FQNEAQ. This CDR3 is 17 amino acids long. CDR3 nucleotide sequence: TGTGCCAGCAGCCAAAAGACAGGGCCCCTTGTGCATCAGCCCCAGCATTTT. Encoded protein: CASSQKTGPLVHQPQHF.

This clonotype was detected ten times or more. The rearrangement links TRBV5-1 to TRBJ2-1; 8 bases are shared with TRBD2. The CDR3 runs 16 residues. In germline, CDR1 is SGHRS, CDR2 YFSETQ. The V gene end was trimmed by 0 bases and the J gene end by 5 bases; junction bases not matched to a gene: 7. The CDR3 sequence: CASSLAPGLDNNEQFF. DNA for the CDR3: TGCGCCAGCAGCTTGGCCCCGGGACTAGACAACAATGAGCAGTTCTTC.

V and J are TRBV5-1 and TRBJ2-1; TRBD1 matches 8 bases. This CDR3 is built from 14 residues. V shed 7 bases and J 3 bases; nucleotides not matched to a gene: 6. Germline CDR1 and CDR2: SGHRS and YFSETQ. Written as DNA, the CDR3 is TGCGCCAGCCGAGGGACAGGTCTCTACAATGAGCAGTTCTTC. Amino acid sequence: CASRGTGLYNEQFF.

This clonotype was seen many times. The chain is built from TRBV12-5 and TRBJ1-5; 7 positions agree with TRBD1. J gave up 1 base and V 6 bases, and 3 bases lay outside the gene matches. The CDR3 spans 14 residues. Germline CDR1 is LGHNT and CDR2 is FRNRAP. CDR3 in DNA: TGTGCTAGTGGAACGGGACAGAGCAATCAGCCCCAGCATTTT. Encoded protein: CASGTGQSNQPQHF.

The table lists this clonotype with a few counts. The genes are TRBV20-1 and TRBJ2-5; a weak D match, TRBD2 (5 bases). The V gene's germline CDR1 is DFQATT and CDR2 SNEGSKA (reference sequence). CDR3 size: 17 residues. Trimming left V 6 bases short and J 0 bases short, with 23 bases between. The CDR3 DNA is TGCAGTGCGCCTAGTACCCTAGCCTCTCGTTACCAAGAGACCCAGTACTTC. Translated: CSAPSTLASRYQETQYF.

Remarks on this clonotype: This could be a read error, since a much larger clone is one nucleotide away. V gene TRBV25-1 combines with J gene TRBJ2-7, with D hard to call. From germline, CDR1 is MGHDK and CDR2 SYGVNS. Trimming removed 2 bases from V and 3 bases from J, with 5 bases in between. The CDR3 covers 12 residues. This chain's CDR3 is CASSEPGYEQYF. For the CDR3, the DNA is TGTGCCAGCAGTGAACCCGGCTACGAGCAGTACTTC.

Many counts were recorded for this clonotype. This chain links TRBV24-1 with TRBJ2-7, with 7 positions matching TRBD1. With 4 bases clipped from V and 2 bases from J, the junction kept 4 bases outside the gene matches. Germline V CDR1 and CDR2: KGHDR, SFDVKD. The CDR3 consists of 14 residues. The CDR3 is CATSDSGQTYEQYF. The CDR3 DNA reads TGTGCCACCAGTGACTCGGGACAGACCTACGAGCAGTACTTC.

The genes are TRBV9 and TRBJ2-5, with D tentatively TRBD2 (7 bases). Germline assignment: CDR1 SGDLS and CDR2 YYNGEE. This CDR3 has 15 residues. Trimming left V 4 bases short and J 4 bases short, with 17 bases between. CDR3 sequence (DNA): TGTGCCAGCAGCCCCTCGGGGGGCAACGTAGAGACCCAGTACTTC. Protein: CASSPSGGNVETQYF.

This clonotype was found a few times. V and J are TRBV28 and TRBJ1-4; 11 bases are shared with TRBD1. The CDR3 loop spans 14 amino acids. J gave up 6 bases and V 8 bases, and 5 bases lay outside the gene matches. CDR1 is MDHEN, CDR2 SYDVKM, per germline. The CDR3 DNA sequence: TGTGCCAGCGGGGACAGGGGGAGGGATGAAAAACTGTTTTTT. Amino acids: CASGDRGRDEKLFF.

CDR3: CASSPSTSVNTGELFF. Written as DNA, the CDR3 is TGTGCCAGCTCACCATCAACTAGCGTGAACACCGGGGAGCTGTTTTTT. The chain combines TRBV18 with TRBJ2-2; 7 bases map to TRBD2. CDR1 and CDR2 (germline): KGHSH, LQKENI. V was clipped by 2 bases and J by 1 base; unmatched bases: 4. This CDR3 is 16 amino acids long. Variable domain in full (rest from reference TRBV18 and TRBJ2-2): NAGVMQNPRHLVRRRGQEARLRCSPMKGHSHVYWYRQLPEEGLKFMVYLQKENIIDESGMPKERFSAEFPKEGPSILRIQQVVRGDSAAYFCASSPSTSVNTGELFFGEGSRLTVL.

The sample holds many counts of this clonotype. J is TRBJ1-4 and V is TRBV27; D may be TRBD1 (5 bases). This CDR3 region has 12 residues. Germline CDR1 MNHEY, CDR2 SMNVEV (reference sequence). With 8 bases removed from V and 11 bases from J, the gap between germline ends came to 15 bases. Here the CDR3 reads CASGALGGKLFF. DNA for the CDR3: TGTGCCAGCGGGGCCCTAGGTGGGAAACTGTTTTTT. Combining the CDR3 with reference TRBV27 and TRBJ1-4 gives the whole variable domain EAQVTQNPRYLITVTGKKLTVTCSQNMNHEYMSWYRQDPGLGLRQIYYSMNVEVTDKGDVPEGYKVSRKEKRNFPLILESPSPNQTSLYFCASGALGGKLFFGSGTQLSVL.

The chain carries TRBV6-1 and TRBJ1-1; 7 bases are a match to TRBD1. CDR1 and CDR2 (germline): MNHNS, SASEGT. The ends lost 5 bases at V and 5 bases at J; junction bases unmatched: 8. The CDR3 extends over 14 amino acids. The CDR3 DNA reads as TGTGCCAGCAGTATCGGACAGGCCCCGACTGAAGCTTTCTTT. Encoded protein: CASSIGQAPTEAFF.

This clonotype was observed many times. CDR3 sequence: CASSRSSQGNYGYTF. CDR3 sequence (DNA): TGTGCCAGCAGTAGGTCGTCACAGGGAAACTATGGCTACACCTTC. This chain uses TRBV27 with TRBJ1-2; a weak D match, TRBD1 (6 bases). V lost 5 bases, J lost 2 bases, and 15 bases lay in between. The germline gives CDR1 MNHEY, CDR2 SMNVEV (reference sequence). This CDR3 has 15 residues.

The chain combines TRBV6-1 with TRBJ2-1; D may be TRBD1 (5 bases). Germline-derived CDR1 and CDR2 are MNHNS and SASEGT. The CDR3 sequence is 12 residues long. Trimming stripped 5 bases from V and 8 bases from J, with 10 bases between. Here the CDR3 reads CASSKMTDEQFF. The DNA of the CDR3 is TGTGCCAGCAGTAAAATGACAGATGAGCAGTTCTTC.

With respect to this clonotype: Germline is not matched at one junction end, which may reflect a read error. The chain employs TRBV30 and TRBJ2-7; 9 bases align to TRBD1. The CDR3 is made up of 15 amino acids. Germline V gene sequence: CDR1 GTSNPN, CDR2 SVGIG (reference sequence). CDR3: CAWSSPGTGRYEQCF. As DNA, the CDR3 is TGTGCCTGGAGTTCCCCCGGGACAGGGCGTTACGAGCAGTGCTTC.

Details on this clonotype: A much larger clone differs by one base, so this may be a read error. The chain employs TRBV6-2 or TRBV6-3 and TRBJ2-7, with 9 positions matching TRBD1. The CDR3 spans 15 residues. In germline, CDR1 is MNHEY, CDR2 SVGEGT. The CDR3 DNA follows: TGTGCCGGCAGCGTCCGGGACAGGGACTCCTACGAGCAGTACTTC. Its protein is CAGSVRDRDSYEQYF.

The table lists this clonotype with many counts. This chain's CDR3 is CASNSPREMRVSGPDTQYF. The CDR3, as DNA: TGTGCCAGCAATTCCCCTCGGGAGATGCGGGTTTCGGGCCCAGATACGCAGTATTTT. This chain uses TRBV12-3 or TRBV12-4 with TRBJ2-3, with D maybe TRBD2 (6 bases). The germline V and J ends were trimmed by 7 bases and 4 bases, with 30 bases remaining between them. CDR3 length equals 19 residues.

The chain has TRBV15 and TRBJ2-5; D is perhaps TRBD1 (6 bases). The CDR3 is 12 residues long. The germline gives CDR1 LNHNV, CDR2 YYDKDF (reference sequence). Trimming removed 3 bases from V and 5 bases from J, with 7 bases in between. CDR3 amino acids: CATSSTGETQYF. CDR3 in DNA: TGTGCCACCAGCAGTACAGGGGAGACCCAGTACTTC.

The chain joins TRBV5-1 to TRBJ2-7; no clear D gene. Germline-derived CDR1 and CDR2 are SGHRS and YFSETQ. Trimming shortened V by 3 bases and J by 6 bases, and 10 bases separated the two germline ends. The length of the CDR3 is 12 residues. The CDR3 region has the DNA TGCGCCAGCAGCTCCCTCAGTGGCGAGCAGTACTTC. Translation: CASSSLSGEQYF. Full variable domain (outside the CDR3, taken from reference TRBV5-1 and TRBJ2-7): KAGVTQTPRYLIKTRGQQVTLSCSPISGHRSVSWYQQTPGQGLQFLFEYFSETQRNKGNFPGRFSGRQFSNSRSEMNVSTLELGDSALYLCASSSLSGEQYFGPGTRLTVT.